Only a few counts were recorded for the clone carrying this T cell receptor beta chain. Antigen specificity is unknown. This specimen comes from a study of CD8 T cells in ankylosing spondylitis. The CDR3 sequence is 13 residues long. Trimming took off 8 bases at V and 7 bases at J, with 17 bases between the two ends. The study, taken as a whole, reports: Researchers reportedly found disease-linked clones significantly enriched in matched ankylosing spondylitis synovial fluid. For ankylosing spondylitis blood, a TCR beta motif of 8 or 9 highly homologous variants appeared characteristic. Past studies reported some motif variants in reactive arthritis synovial fluid and blood.

TCR beta libraries were made by quantitative 5'-RACE with molecular barcodes. TCRdb re-called the 5' RACE reads through MiXCR, storing one row per CDR3 protein. The sample includes about 800,000 distinct CDR3 sequences, over 9.5% of them seen just once. Sequences were obtained from blood, either unsorted or a sorted T cell fraction (not recorded which). The V and J genes are TRBV12-3 or TRBV12-4 and TRBJ1-1; tentatively, D is TRBD1 (6 bases). The clonotype was recovered from a male donor with ankylosing spondylitis. As DNA, the CDR3 is TGTGCCAGCCTTTGGTCACAGGGCATTGAAGCTTTCTTT. Translating gives CASLWSQGIEAFF.